Below, 8 T cell receptor beta chains from the same sample are listed, as sequenced in a study of regulatory T cells in long-lasting Graves disease. The TCR beta library used iRepertoire HTBI primers with Arm-PCR amplification of CDR3. MiXCR was run by TCRdb on the multiplex PCR reads, yielding one entry per CDR3 protein. The sample includes about 210,000 distinct CDR3 sequences, approximately 18% seen only once; the top ten take 10% to 15%. As to time point: newly diagnosed GD, antithyroid drugs for less than 3 months. Scientists built the TCR library using RNA that was extracted from PBMCs. These same records also appear under a second study, on T cells in Graves' hyperthyroidism and ophthalmopathy.

The specimen comprised peripheral blood mononuclear cells (PBMCs), sampled at new diagnosis, from a patient treated with antithyroid drugs. All receptors come from a woman in her twenties or thirties with Graves disease.

This chain joins TRBV28 and TRBJ1-5; D remains ambiguous. Trimming took off 7 bases at V and 9 bases at J, with 22 bases between the two ends. The CDR3 extends over 15 amino acids. Germline CDR1 MDHEN, CDR2 SYDVKM. For the CDR3, the DNA is TGTGCCAGCACCACTTCGGAACGACGGTCCGGGCCCCAGCATTTT. It encodes CASTTSERRSGPQHF.

This clonotype was counted ten times or more. J is TRBJ2-3 and V is TRBV3-1, with D tentatively TRBD1 (6 bases). Per germline, CDR1 LGHDT and CDR2 YNNKEL (reference sequence). The CDR3 consists of 15 residues. The germline V and J ends were trimmed by 3 bases and 1 base, with 11 bases remaining between them. CDR3 region: CASSQPGARTDTQYF. The CDR3 nucleotides are TGTGCCAGCAGCCAGCCAGGGGCCCGCACAGATACGCAGTATTTT.

This clonotype has at least ten counts. An end of the junction does not agree with germline; a read error may underlie this. This chain connects TRBV5-1 to TRBJ2-7, with TRBD1 matching 9 bases. The length of the CDR3 is 16 residues. CDR1 SGHRS and CDR2 YFSETQ come from the germline V gene. The CDR3 reads CASSFAPGQGSYEQYF. The CDR3 bases are TGTGCCAGCAGCTTCGCACCGGGACAGGGATCCTACGAGCAGTACTTC.

This chain links TRBV14 with TRBJ2-3, with D uncertain. The germline gives CDR1 SGHDN, CDR2 FVKESK. Trimming pared 4 bases from V and 6 bases from J, leaving 8 bases between. The CDR3 contains 12 residues. As DNA, the CDR3 is TGTGCCAGCAGCCTCGATGGGGATACGCAGTATTTT. Translating gives CASSLDGDTQYF.

This clonotype was counted many times. V gene TRBV11-2 combines with J gene TRBJ2-3; 10 bases are a match to TRBD2. In germline, CDR1 is SGHAT, CDR2 FQNNGV. This CDR3 region has 16 residues. V was clipped by 2 bases and J by 3 bases; unmatched bases: 5. For the CDR3, the DNA is TGTGCCAGCAGCTTACAACTAGCGGGGCCGACAGATACGCAGTATTTT. Encoded protein: CASSLQLAGPTDTQYF.

This clonotype showed up many times. The chain is built from TRBV12-3 or TRBV12-4 and TRBJ1-2, with D hard to call. This CDR3 contains 11 residues. V was clipped by 5 bases and J by 3 bases, with 4 bases between them. CDR3: CASSAYYGYTF. The CDR3 bases are TGTGCCAGCAGTGCATACTATGGCTACACCTTC.

This clonotype has at least ten counts. This rearrangement joins TRBV20-1 to TRBJ1-5, with D possibly being TRBD1 (5 bases). Trimming shortened V by 3 bases and J by 0 bases, and 15 bases separated the two germline ends. There are 16 residues in the CDR3. The V gene's germline CDR1 is DFQATT and CDR2 SNEGSKA (reference sequence). For the CDR3, the DNA is TGCAGTGCTAGCTTAACAGGCAGCTATAGCAATCAGCCCCAGCATTTT. This encodes CSASLTGSYSNQPQHF.

This clonotype was seen at least ten times. The chain recombines TRBV30 with TRBJ2-5; the D is unclear. Germline V gene sequence: CDR1 GTSNPN, CDR2 SVGIG (reference sequence). V lost 3 bases and J 8 bases, leaving 13 bases between the germline ends. The CDR3 length is 12 residues. CDR3 nucleotide sequence: TGTGCCTGGAGGGGCGGCACCCTCACCCAGTACTTC. Translating it yields CAWRGGTLTQYF.